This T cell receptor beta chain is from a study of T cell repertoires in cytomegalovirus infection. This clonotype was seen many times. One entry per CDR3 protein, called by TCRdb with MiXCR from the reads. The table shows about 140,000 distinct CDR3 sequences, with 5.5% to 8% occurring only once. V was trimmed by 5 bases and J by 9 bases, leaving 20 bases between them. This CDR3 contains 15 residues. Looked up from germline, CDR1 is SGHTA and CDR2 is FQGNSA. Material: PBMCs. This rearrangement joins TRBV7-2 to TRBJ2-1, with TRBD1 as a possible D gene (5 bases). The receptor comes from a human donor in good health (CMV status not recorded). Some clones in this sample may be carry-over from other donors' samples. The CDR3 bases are TGTGCCAGCAGCCCAGGGTCGCAGGTCAGAAGTGAGCAGTTCTTC. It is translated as CASSPGSQVRSEQFF.